This TCR beta chain was sequenced for a study of blood T cell repertoires in COVID-19. Turning to the study itself: Sites in the United States, Italy and Spain provided acute and convalescent COVID-19 samples. In each case, the material was cDNA or gDNA derived from T cells, B-cell-depleted T cells, or PBMCs.

As originally analysed: Quantification of nucleated cells was approximated via reference gene primer amplification. The assay was immunoSEQ multiplex PCR, and TCRdb's table has in-frame clones only and misses some. V, J and clone size are taken as reported in that table, and D and trimming were inferred from the DNA itself. The profile shows some 140,000 clones, about 83% of them singletons. This clone occurred a few times. This clonotype was sampled from a woman in her fifties or sixties with COVID-19, enrolled during active disease. The specimen sequenced was peripheral blood.

CDR3 sequence (DNA): TGTGCCAGCAGTTTCTCAGGCACTGAAGCTTTCTTT. Translation: CASSFSGTEAFF. V is TRBV12-3 or TRBV12-4 and J is TRBJ1-1; the D is unclear. With 3 bases removed from V and 4 bases from J, the gap between germline ends came to 6 bases. The CDR3 is 12 residues long.